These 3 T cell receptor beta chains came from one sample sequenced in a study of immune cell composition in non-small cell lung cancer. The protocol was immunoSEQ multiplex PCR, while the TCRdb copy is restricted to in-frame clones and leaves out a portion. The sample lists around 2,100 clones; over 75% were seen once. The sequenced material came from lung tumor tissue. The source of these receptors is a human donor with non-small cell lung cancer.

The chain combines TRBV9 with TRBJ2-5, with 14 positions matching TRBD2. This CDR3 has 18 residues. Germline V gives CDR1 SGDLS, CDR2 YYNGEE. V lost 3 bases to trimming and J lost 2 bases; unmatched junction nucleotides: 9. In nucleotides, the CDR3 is TGTGCCAGCAGCGCCGCCGGGACTAGCGGGGGCGAGCAAGAGACCCAGTACTTC. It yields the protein CASSAAGTSGGEQETQYF.

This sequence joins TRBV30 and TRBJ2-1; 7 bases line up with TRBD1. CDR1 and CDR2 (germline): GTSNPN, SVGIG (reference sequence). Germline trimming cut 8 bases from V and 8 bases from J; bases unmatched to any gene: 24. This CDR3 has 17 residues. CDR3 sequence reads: CALPVSEGAGDGDEQFF. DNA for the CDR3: TGTGCCCTACCGGTGTCTGAGGGGGCAGGGGATGGGGATGAGCAGTTCTTC.

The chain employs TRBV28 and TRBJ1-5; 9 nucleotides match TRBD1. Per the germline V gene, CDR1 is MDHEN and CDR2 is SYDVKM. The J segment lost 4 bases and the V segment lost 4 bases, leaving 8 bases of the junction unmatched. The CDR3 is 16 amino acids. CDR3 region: CASSSPGQGFNQPQHF. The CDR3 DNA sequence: TGTGCCAGCAGTTCCCCGGGACAGGGCTTTAATCAGCCCCAGCATTTT.